The clone carrying this T cell receptor beta chain was recorded a few times. The antigen remains unidentified. These data belong to a study of OX40 agonist ivuxolimab in advanced cancers. General observations from the study: Partly responding patients at 0.1-3.0 mg/kg showed some of the smallest clonal expansion.

Individuals having autoimmune disease history or systemic immunosuppression were not enrolled. The germline V gene has CDR1 LNHNV and CDR2 YYDKDF (reference sequence). Between the trimmed V and J ends, which lost 0 bases and 5 bases, there was a span of 13 bases. The CDR3 is 15 residues long. Repertoires were generated with immunoSEQ multiplex PCR, while TCRdb's copy carries only in-frame clones and drops some. The sample has 57,000 or so clones, about 83% seen once. This sequence was found in an adult with an advanced solid tumor such as melanoma, head and neck, liver or kidney cancer. The chain recombines TRBV15 with TRBJ2-5; possible D gene TRBD2, 6 bases. Source: CD4+ or CD8+ T cells sorted from blood, taken in a trial of the OX40 agonist ivuxolimab. CDR3 loop: CATSRDTGVEETQYF. The CDR3 DNA reads TGTGCCACCAGCAGAGATACGGGAGTTGAGGAGACCCAGTACTTC. The whole variable domain, filled in from reference TRBV15 and TRBJ2-5, reads DAMVIQNPRYQVTQFGKPVTLSCSQTLNHNVMYWYQQKSSQAPKLLFHYYDKDFNNEADTPDNFQSRRPNTSFCFLDIRSPGLGDTAMYLCATSRDTGVEETQYFGPGTRLLVL.